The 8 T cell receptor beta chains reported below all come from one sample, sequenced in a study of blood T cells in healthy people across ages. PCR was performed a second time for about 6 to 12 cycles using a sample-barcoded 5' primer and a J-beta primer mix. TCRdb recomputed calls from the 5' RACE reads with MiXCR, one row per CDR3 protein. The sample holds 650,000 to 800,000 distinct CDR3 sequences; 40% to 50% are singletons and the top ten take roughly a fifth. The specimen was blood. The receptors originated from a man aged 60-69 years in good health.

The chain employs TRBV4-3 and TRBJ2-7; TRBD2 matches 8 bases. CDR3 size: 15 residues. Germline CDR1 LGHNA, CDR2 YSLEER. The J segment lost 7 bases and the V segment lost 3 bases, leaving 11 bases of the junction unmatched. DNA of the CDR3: TGCGCCAGCAGCCAGGACGCGGGGGGAAACAATGAGCAGTACTTC. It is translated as CASSQDAGGNNEQYF.

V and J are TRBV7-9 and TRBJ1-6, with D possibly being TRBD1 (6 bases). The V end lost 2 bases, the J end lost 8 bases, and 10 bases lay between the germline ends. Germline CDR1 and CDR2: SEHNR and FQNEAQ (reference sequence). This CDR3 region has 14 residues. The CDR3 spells CASSLSQGYSPLHF. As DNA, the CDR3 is TGTGCCAGCAGCTTATCCCAGGGGTATTCACCCCTCCACTTT.

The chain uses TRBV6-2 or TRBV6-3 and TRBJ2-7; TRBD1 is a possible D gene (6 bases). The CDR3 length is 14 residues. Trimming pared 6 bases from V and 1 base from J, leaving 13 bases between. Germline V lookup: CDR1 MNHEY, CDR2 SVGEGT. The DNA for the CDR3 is TGTGCCAGCAGCCCGGCCACAGGGTCCTACGAGCAGTACTTC. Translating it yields CASSPATGSYEQYF.

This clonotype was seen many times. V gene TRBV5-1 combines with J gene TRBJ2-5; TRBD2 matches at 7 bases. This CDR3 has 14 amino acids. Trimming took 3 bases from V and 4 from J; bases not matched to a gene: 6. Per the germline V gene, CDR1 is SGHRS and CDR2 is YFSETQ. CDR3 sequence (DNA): TGCGCCAGCAGCTGGTCCGGGGAGGGAGAGACCCAGTACTTC. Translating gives CASSWSGEGETQYF.

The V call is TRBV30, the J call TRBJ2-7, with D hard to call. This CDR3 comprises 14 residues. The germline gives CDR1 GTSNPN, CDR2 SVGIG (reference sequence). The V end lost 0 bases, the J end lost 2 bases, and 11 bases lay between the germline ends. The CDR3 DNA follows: TGTGCCTGGAGTGTAGGCGGCGGACCCTACGAGCAGTACTTC. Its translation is CAWSVGGGPYEQYF.

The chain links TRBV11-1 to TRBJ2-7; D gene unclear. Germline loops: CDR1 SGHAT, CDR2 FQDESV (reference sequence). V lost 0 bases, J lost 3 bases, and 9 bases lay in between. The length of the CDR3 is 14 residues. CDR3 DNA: TGTGCCAGCAGCTTAGCGGTTCAGGACTACGAGCAGTACTTC. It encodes CASSLAVQDYEQYF.

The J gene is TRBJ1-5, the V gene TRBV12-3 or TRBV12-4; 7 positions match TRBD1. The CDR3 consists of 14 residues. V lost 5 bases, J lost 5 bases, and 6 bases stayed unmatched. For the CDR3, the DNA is TGTGCCAGCAGTGTCGACAGGGAAGATCAGCCCCAGCATTTT. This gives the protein CASSVDREDQPQHF.

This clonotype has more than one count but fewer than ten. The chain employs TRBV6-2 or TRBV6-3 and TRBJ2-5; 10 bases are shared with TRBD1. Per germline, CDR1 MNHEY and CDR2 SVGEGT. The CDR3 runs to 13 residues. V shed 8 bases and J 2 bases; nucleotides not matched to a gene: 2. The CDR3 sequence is CASWTGGQETQYF. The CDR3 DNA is TGTGCCAGCTGGACAGGGGGACAAGAGACCCAGTACTTC.